This T cell receptor (beta chain) emerged from a study of tumor-infiltrating lymphocytes in primary liver carcinoma. With regard to this clonotype: A junction end diverges from the germline sequence, so it may reflect a read error.

With around 520 ng total RNA as template and a constant-region primer, TCR beta cDNA was made. Researchers made the TCR beta libraries by running three nested multiplex PCR rounds with slightly modified ARM-PCR. The first two PCR rounds used TRBV1-TRBV30 forward primers with a C-beta reverse primer, roughly 10 cycles each. MiXCR, applied by TCRdb to the multiplex PCR reads, yields one record per CDR3 protein. The repertoire includes some 180,000 distinct CDR3 sequences, over 80% of them detected once, and roughly 18% sits in the top ten. Joint extraction of RNA and DNA used about 17-31 mg of bulk tissue that was unsorted. The CDR3 consists of 13 residues.

V is TRBV12-3 or TRBV12-4 and J is TRBJ1-4; no clear D. The sequencing input was tumor tissue from primary liver carcinoma. This receptor was taken from a man aged 40-49 years with primary liver carcinoma and hepatitis B virus infection. The CDR3 sequence: CASSLADTEKLFF. CDR3 in DNA: TGTGCCAGCAGTTTAGCGGATACTGAAAAACTGTTCTTT.